A single sample is the source of the 2 T cell receptor beta chains below, sequenced in a study of metastatic and nonmetastatic thyroid tumors. TCRdb re-called the PCR reads via MiXCR. The table includes about 13,000 clones, approximately 24% detected once. Thyroid surgery had not been preceded by any treatment in any patient. The sequenced material came from blood. The receptors come from a male donor with papillary thyroid cancer or a benign thyroid nodule (not recorded which). Some clones in this sample may be carry-over from other donors' samples.

This clone has ten or more counts. Since a much larger clone is just one base distant, this may be a read error. Likely a read error: the CDR3 ends without its conserved phenylalanine or tryptophan. The chain has TRBV20-1 and TRBJ1-5, with unresolved D. V was shortened by 6 bases and J by 4 bases, with 10 bases between the two germline ends. The CDR3 spans 12 residues. CDR1 and CDR2 (germline): DFQATT, SNEGSKA (reference sequence). The CDR3: CSALRLNQPQHS. The CDR3 nucleotides are TGCAGTGCCCTCCGGCTGAATCAGCCCCAGCATTCT.

The chain is built from TRBV7-2 and TRBJ2-3; TRBD2 aligns across 7 bases. The germline gives CDR1 SGHTA, CDR2 FQGNSA. J gave up 2 bases and V 0 bases, and 5 bases lay outside the gene matches. The CDR3 is 16 amino acids. CDR3 in amino acids: CASSLAASGNTDTQYF. The CDR3 bases are TGTGCCAGCAGCTTAGCGGCTAGCGGAAACACAGATACGCAGTATTTT.